The 9 T cell receptor beta chains presented below share a single source sample, sequenced in a study of T cell repertoires in cytomegalovirus infection. TCRdb reprocessed the reads with MiXCR, giving one entry per CDR3 protein. The sample records 480,000 or so distinct CDR3 sequences, approximately 10% being singletons. Sequencing was performed on PBMCs. These receptors were obtained from a human donor in good health (CMV status not recorded). Some clones in this sample may be carry-over from other donors' samples.

This clonotype was seen many times. This chain uses TRBV6-2 or TRBV6-3 with TRBJ1-1; the D is unclear. Germline V gene data show CDR1 as MNHEY and CDR2 as SVGEGT. Between the trimmed V and J ends, which lost 7 bases and 6 bases, there was a span of 18 bases. This CDR3 comprises 14 residues. The CDR3 protein is CASNPPWKGAEAFF. The CDR3 DNA sequence: TGTGCCAGCAACCCCCCTTGGAAGGGAGCTGAAGCTTTCTTT.

This clonotype was found many times. The J gene is TRBJ1-5, the V gene TRBV20-1; TRBD1 matches 8 bases. V was pared by 0 bases and J by 3 bases, with 7 bases of the junction left unmatched. The germline V gene has CDR1 DFQATT and CDR2 SNEGSKA (reference sequence). The CDR3 is 16 residues long. CDR3 bases: TGCAGTGCTAGAGACTTCACAGGGGGTAACAATCAGCCCCAGCATTTT. Encoded protein: CSARDFTGGNNQPQHF.

The rearrangement joins TRBV20-1 to TRBJ2-2; D perhaps matches TRBD2 (6 bases). V dropped 5 bases and J dropped 2 bases, with 12 bases sitting between them. CDR3 length: 14 residues. The germline V gene encodes CDR1 DFQATT and CDR2 SNEGSKA (reference sequence). The CDR3 bases are TGCAGTGCTCTCGGGACTGGCAACACCGGGGAGCTGTTTTTT. Translation: CSALGTGNTGELFF.

This clonotype was detected ten times or more. The chain couples TRBV13 to TRBJ1-2; perhaps TRBD1 as D (6 bases). Per the germline V gene, CDR1 is PRHDT and CDR2 is FYEKMQ (reference sequence). Trimming pared 6 bases from V and 8 bases from J, leaving 16 bases between. The CDR3 runs to 13 residues. The CDR3 DNA follows: TGTGCCAGCAGGGACCTGGACAGCCGGGGCTACACCTTC. It encodes CASRDLDSRGYTF.

The chain has TRBV7-6 and TRBJ2-7, with TRBD2 as a possible D gene (6 bases). The CDR3 has 15 amino acids. Germline CDR1 is SGHVS and CDR2 is FNYEAQ. V was shortened by 5 bases and J by 0 bases, with 14 bases between the two germline ends. In DNA form, the CDR3 reads TGTGCCAGCAGCCGTGGCGGGGAAAGCTCCTACGAGCAGTACTTC. Translated, it gives CASSRGGESSYEQYF. Supplemented by reference TRBV7-6 and TRBJ2-7, the full variable domain reads GAGVSQSPRYKVTKRGQDVALRCDPISGHVSLYWYRQALGQGPEFLTYFNYEAQQDKSGLPNDRFSAERPEGSISTLTIQRTEQRDSAMYRCASSRGGESSYEQYFGPGTRLTVT.

This clonotype has at least ten counts. The chain combines TRBV7-6 with TRBJ2-7, with D unresolved. Trimming left V 1 base short and J 2 bases short, with 9 bases between. Looked up from germline, CDR1 is SGHVS and CDR2 is FNYEAQ. CDR3 length: 14 residues. CDR3 region: CASSLGPNPYEQYF. In DNA, the CDR3 is TGTGCCAGCAGCTTAGGCCCTAATCCCTACGAGCAGTACTTC.

In its sample, this clonotype was seen many times. J is TRBJ1-2 and V is TRBV12-3 or TRBV12-4; possibly TRBD1 for D (5 bases). This CDR3 has 16 residues. Between the trimmed V and J ends, which lost 4 bases and 6 bases, there was a span of 21 bases. CDR3 DNA sequence: TGTGCCAGCAGTTCAAATGCAGGGTACAGGAGTAATGGCTACACCTTC. Protein sequence: CASSSNAGYRSNGYTF.

This clonotype appeared many times. V usage is TRBV19 and J usage is TRBJ2-4, with 7 bases fitting TRBD1. Losses at the gene ends were 1 base for V and 0 bases for J; bases not matched to a gene: 6. In germline, CDR1 is LNHDA, CDR2 SQIVND (reference sequence). There are 17 residues in the CDR3. CDR3 sequence: CASSIGDSLLAKNIQYF. CDR3 DNA sequence: TGTGCCAGTAGTATAGGGGACAGCCTACTAGCCAAAAACATTCAGTACTTC.

With regard to this clonotype: This could be a read error, since a much larger clone is one nucleotide away. The rearrangement uses TRBV5-5 and TRBJ2-5; the D call may be TRBD1 or TRBD2 (5 bases each). The germline gives CDR1 SGHKS, CDR2 YYEKEE (reference sequence). The CDR3 is 12 residues long. The CDR3 region has the DNA TGTGCCAGCGGCTTGGGGGACGCGACCCAGTACTTC. It specifies CASGLGDATQYF.